This T cell receptor (beta chain) was recovered during a study of OX40 agonist ivuxolimab in advanced cancers. Study observations and caveats: Clones of CD4+ and CD8+ blood T cells grew by week 6 at doses of 0.1 to 3.0 mg/kg. Relative to CD4+, CD8+ T cells held more expanded clones on average.

The germline CDR1 and CDR2 sequences are WSHSY and SAAADI. CDR3 length: 19 residues. Between the trimmed V and J ends, which lost 2 bases and 0 bases, there was a span of 19 bases. Produced via immunoSEQ multiplex PCR; TCRdb's table is partial and in-frame only. The sample has more than 40,000 clones; about 88% are singletons. Comment on this clone: Its antigen remains unidentified.

The receptor was isolated from an adult with an advanced solid tumor such as melanoma, head and neck, liver or kidney cancer. Sample: CD4+ or CD8+ T cells sorted from blood, taken in a trial of the OX40 agonist ivuxolimab. The genes are TRBV10-2 and TRBJ2-2; no definite D call. For the CDR3, the DNA is TGCGCCAGCAGTGAGCTTCAGGTCTTCCCAATAACGAACACCGGGGAGCTGTTTTTT. Its translation is CASSELQVFPITNTGELFF.